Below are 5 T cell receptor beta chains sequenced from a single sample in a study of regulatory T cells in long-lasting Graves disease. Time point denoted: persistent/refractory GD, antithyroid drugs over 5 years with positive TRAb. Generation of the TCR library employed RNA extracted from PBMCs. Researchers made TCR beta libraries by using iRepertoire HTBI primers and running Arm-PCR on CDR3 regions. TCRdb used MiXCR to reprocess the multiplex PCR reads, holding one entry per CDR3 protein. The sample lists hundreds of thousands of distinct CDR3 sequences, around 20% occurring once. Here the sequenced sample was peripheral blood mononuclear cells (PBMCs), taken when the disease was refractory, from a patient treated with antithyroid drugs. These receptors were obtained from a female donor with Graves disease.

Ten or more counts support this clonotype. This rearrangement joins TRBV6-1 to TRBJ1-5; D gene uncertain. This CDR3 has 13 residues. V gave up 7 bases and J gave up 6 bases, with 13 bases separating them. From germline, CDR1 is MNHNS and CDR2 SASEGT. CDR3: CASTAVGSQPQHF. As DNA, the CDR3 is TGTGCCAGCACCGCCGTCGGTAGTCAGCCCCAGCATTTT.

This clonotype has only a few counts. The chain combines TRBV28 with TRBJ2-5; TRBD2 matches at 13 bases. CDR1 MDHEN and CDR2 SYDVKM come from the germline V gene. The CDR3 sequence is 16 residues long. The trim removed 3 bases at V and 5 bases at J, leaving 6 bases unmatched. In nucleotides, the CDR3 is TGTGCCAGCAGTTTGCGGGGACTAGCGGGATTTGAGACCCAGTACTTC. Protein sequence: CASSLRGLAGFETQYF. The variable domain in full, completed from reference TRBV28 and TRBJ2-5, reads DVKVTQSSRYLVKRTGEKVFLECVQDMDHENMFWYRQDPGLGLRLIYFSYDVKMKEKGDIPEGYSVSREKKERFSLILESASTNQTSMYLCASSLRGLAGFETQYFGPGTRLLVL.

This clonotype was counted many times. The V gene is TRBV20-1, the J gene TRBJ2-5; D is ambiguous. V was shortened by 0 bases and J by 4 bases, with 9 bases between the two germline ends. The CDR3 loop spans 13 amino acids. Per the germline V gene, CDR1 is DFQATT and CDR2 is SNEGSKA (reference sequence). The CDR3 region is CSAREVNGETQYF. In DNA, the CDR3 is TGCAGTGCTAGAGAAGTGAACGGAGAGACCCAGTACTTC.

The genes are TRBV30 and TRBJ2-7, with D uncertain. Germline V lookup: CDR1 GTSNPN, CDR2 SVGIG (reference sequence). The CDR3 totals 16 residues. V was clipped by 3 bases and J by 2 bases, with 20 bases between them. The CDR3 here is CAWSPILGMQPYEQYF. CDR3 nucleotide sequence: TGTGCCTGGAGCCCCATCTTGGGTATGCAACCCTACGAGCAGTACTTC.

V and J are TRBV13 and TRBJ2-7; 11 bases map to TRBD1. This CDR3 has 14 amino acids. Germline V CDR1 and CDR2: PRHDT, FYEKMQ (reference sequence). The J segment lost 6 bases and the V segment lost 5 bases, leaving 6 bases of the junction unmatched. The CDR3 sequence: CASSQPDRGREQYF. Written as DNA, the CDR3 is TGTGCCAGCAGCCAGCCGGACAGGGGGCGCGAGCAGTACTTC. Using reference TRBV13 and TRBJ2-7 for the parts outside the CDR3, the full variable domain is AAGVIQSPRHLIKEKRETATLKCYPIPRHDTVYWYQQGPGQDPQFLISFYEKMQSDKGSIPDRFSAQQFSDYHSELNMSSLELGDSALYFCASSQPDRGREQYFGPGTRLTVT.